The 9 T cell receptor beta chains listed next were all sequenced from one sample in a study of cytomegalovirus exposure and HLA in healthy donors (dated by TCRdb to about 2017). The library was obtained by the immunoSEQ multiplex PCR assay. For the multiplex PCR, a mixture combining 60 forward primers for TCR Vbeta segments and 13 reverse primers for TCR Jbeta segments was used. Entries here come from immuneACCESS through TCRdb and include only in-frame sequences with V and J called. Some clones fail to appear in such tables; in the studies checked, an unresolved V gene covers under half of the shortfall, and the cause of the remainder is unknown. The sample table lists about 170,000 clones, 76% of them with a count of one. Less than 1% of the sample is taken by the ten largest. Sequencing used PBMCs. Receptor source: a female donor in good health and CMV-seronegative.

The J gene is TRBJ2-7, the V gene TRBV7-9; D is perhaps TRBD2 (6 bases). This CDR3 region has 13 residues. V was cut by 8 bases and J by 6 bases, with 17 bases left in between. Germline loops: CDR1 SEHNR, CDR2 FQNEAQ (reference sequence). The CDR3, as DNA: TGTGCCAGCCCAACCGGGGACTCGATCGAGCAGTACTTC. Protein: CASPTGDSIEQYF.

The rearrangement uses TRBV6-4 and TRBJ2-1; 9 bases are a match to TRBD2. Germline CDR1 is MRHNA and CDR2 is SNTAGT. The CDR3 totals 16 residues. Trimming cost V 3 bases and J 7 bases; bases outside gene matches: 10. CDR3 region: CASSELAGGPWNEQFF. CDR3 DNA sequence: TGTGCCAGCAGTGAGCTGGCGGGAGGGCCCTGGAATGAGCAGTTCTTC.

V and J are TRBV19 and TRBJ1-1; D is unresolved. The V gene lost 1 base and the J gene lost 6 bases, with 9 bases spanning the gap. The CDR3 spans 13 residues. Germline V gene sequence: CDR1 LNHDA, CDR2 SQIVND (reference sequence). The CDR3 DNA sequence: TGTGCCAGTAGTATAGCCGGGTTCCCTGAAGCTTTCTTT. Its protein product is CASSIAGFPEAFF.

The chain links TRBV5-1 to TRBJ2-5; weak D call: TRBD2 (6 bases). The CDR3 spans 15 residues. V lost 0 bases, J lost 4 bases, and 13 bases lay in between. CDR1 and CDR2 from the germline V gene are SGHRS and YFSETQ. The CDR3 reads CASSLVARRGETQYF. DNA of the CDR3: TGCGCCAGCAGCTTGGTAGCCAGGAGGGGAGAGACCCAGTACTTC. Full variable domain (rest looked up from reference TRBV5-1 and TRBJ2-5): KAGVTQTPRYLIKTRGQQVTLSCSPISGHRSVSWYQQTPGQGLQFLFEYFSETQRNKGNFPGRFSGRQFSNSRSEMNVSTLELGDSALYLCASSLVARRGETQYFGPGTRLLVL.

Details on this clone: A read error may produce the germline difference seen at one junction end. The V and J genes are TRBV11-3 and TRBJ1-2; TRBD1 aligns across 9 bases. The CDR3 consists of 12 residues. Germline V gives CDR1 SGHNT, CDR2 YENEEA. The CDR3 DNA sequence: TGTGCCAGCAGCCAGGCCCGGGACAGGGTGTTCTTC. Amino acids: CASSQARDRVFF. The full variable domain, rest sourced from reference TRBV11-3 and TRBJ1-2, is EAGVVQSPRYKIIEKKQPVAFWCNPISGHNTLYWYLQNLGQGPELLIRYENEEAVDDSQLPKDRFSAERLKGVDSTLKIQPAELGDSAVYLCASSQARDRVFFGSGTRLTVV.

This clone has just one count. This CDR3 reads CASSVLRGAPYEQYF. CDR3 sequence (DNA): TGTGCCAGCAGTGTTCTCCGGGGGGCGCCTTACGAGCAGTACTTC. This chain connects TRBV6-4 to TRBJ2-7, with a possible D match to TRBD2 (7 bases). The germline gives CDR1 MRHNA, CDR2 SNTAGT. V was cut by 4 bases and J by 4 bases, with 17 bases left in between. CDR3 length equals 15 residues.

This clone was counted a few times. V and J are TRBV5-5 and TRBJ2-7; 9 nucleotides line up with TRBD1. CDR3 length: 18 amino acids. In germline, CDR1 is SGHKS, CDR2 YYEKEE (reference sequence). The V and J ends lost 3 bases and 5 bases, in that order; junction bases with no gene match: 18. For the CDR3, the DNA is TGTGCCAGCAGCTCGCGAGGCCTCCGAGGACAGGGGATCCACGAGCAGTACTTC. Its protein product is CASSSRGLRGQGIHEQYF.

A word on this clone: An end of the junction differs from the germline gene, which may be a read error. The chain joins TRBV5-4 to TRBJ2-4, with 7 bases fitting TRBD2. Germline V CDR1 and CDR2: SGHNT, YYREEE (reference sequence). The CDR3 contains 17 residues. This chain's CDR3 is CASSPGGGRANKNSQYF. CDR3 nucleotides: TGTGCCAGCAGCCCTGGGGGGGGACGAGCAAACAAAAACAGTCAGTACTTC.

This sequence joins TRBV27 and TRBJ2-3; D is ambiguous. Looked up from germline, CDR1 is MNHEY and CDR2 is SMNVEV (reference sequence). The CDR3 covers 13 residues. Trimming removed 5 bases at V and 1 base at J, with 7 bases between. The CDR3 DNA is TGTGCCAGCAGTGGCCAGGGCACAGATACGCAGTATTTT. Residues: CASSGQGTDTQYF.